This section outlines one T cell receptor (beta chain) sequence together with its context. The antigen is undetermined. The CDR3 totals 16 residues. Per germline, CDR1 GTSNPN and CDR2 SVGIG (reference sequence). Trimming took off 5 bases at V and 4 bases at J, with 20 bases between the two ends. This sample was taken from a study of shared clonotypes between healthy human individuals. The study, taken as a whole, reports: A handful of donors had roughly 5% of their naive CD4 clonotypes in common.

Naive CD8 cells were CD45RO-negative, positively selected for CCR7, excluding terminally differentiated effector memory CD45RA+ cells. Sequencing used immunoSEQ multiplex PCR; TCRdb keeps in-frame clones, though not all of them. There are 1.5 million to 2.5 million clones in the sample; just under 95% occur only once, and under 1.5% lies in the top ten. The rearrangement uses TRBV30 and TRBJ2-2; D call uncertain. The specimen sequenced was naive CD8+ T cells sorted from blood. This clonotype was sampled from a man between 18 and 35 years old in good health. In DNA, the CDR3 is TGTGCCTGGGGCTACGATGAAAAGAAGGTCACCGGGGAGCTGTTTTTT. Translation: CAWGYDEKKVTGELFF.